Reported below is one T cell receptor beta chain. These data are taken from a study of Graves' ophthalmopathy and Graves' hyperthyroidism. Having ophthalmopathy, the donors showed moderate-to-severe activity, CAS ≥3 and NOSPECS ≥4, with disease lasting under 3 months. The diagnosis combined clinical symptoms, thyroxine, TRAb, thyroid ultrasound and orbital computed tomography scans. From RNA, the CDR3 regions of TCR beta chains were amplified and sequenced. HTBI primers were used in a first-round RT-PCR, which preceded a second-round multiplex PCR. TCRdb fed the multiplex PCR reads into MiXCR, producing one record per CDR3 protein. This sample has approximately 160,000 distinct CDR3 sequences; roughly two fifths occur once, and the top ten carry over 7%. V was clipped by 1 base and J by 8 bases, with 11 bases between them. Germline V gene sequence: CDR1 MDHEN, CDR2 SYDVKM. The CDR3 loop spans 13 amino acids.

Sequenced material: peripheral blood. This chain links TRBV28 with TRBJ1-2; D unresolved. The receptor was isolated from a man aged 30 to 45 with Graves' ophthalmopathy. CDR3 region: CASSLLGNRGYTF. The CDR3 DNA reads TGTGCCAGCAGTTTATTGGGCAATCGGGGCTACACCTTC.